These 28 T cell receptor beta chains were all obtained from the same sample, sequenced in a study of T cell therapy after organ transplantation. Libraries were prepared by immunoSEQ multiplex PCR; TCRdb keeps only in-frame clonotypes and omits some of them. The sample carries fewer than 3,000 clones, approximately 66% recorded once. Their antigens are not known. This specimen consisted of CD8+ T cells from blood, obtained before autologous CMV-specific T cell therapy. These receptors all come from a human patient who had received a solid organ transplant and had CMV disease.

The rearrangement joins TRBV7-6 to TRBJ1-5; perhaps TRBD1 as D (5 bases). The CDR3 runs 13 residues. V lost 5 bases, J lost 5 bases, and 10 bases lay in between. Germline V gene sequence: CDR1 SGHVS, CDR2 FNYEAQ. As DNA, the CDR3 is TGTGCCAGCAGCACCGGGGGTGATCAGCCCCAGCATTTT. Translating gives CASSTGGDQPQHF.

The rearrangement joins TRBV6-5 to TRBJ1-5, with 7 nucleotides matching TRBD1. Trimming removed 5 bases from V and 5 bases from J; junction bases left unmatched: 6. This CDR3 has 14 amino acids. CDR1 is MNHEY, CDR2 SVGAGI, per germline. The CDR3 sequence is CASSRTGVYQPQHF. The CDR3, as DNA: TGTGCCAGCAGTCGGACAGGCGTCTATCAGCCCCAGCATTTT.

This clone came up a few times. The chain uses TRBV4-3 and TRBJ2-7; D may be TRBD2 (5 bases). CDR3 length: 16 residues. Trimming took off 0 bases at V and 3 bases at J, with 15 bases between the two ends. Germline V gene data show CDR1 as LGHNA and CDR2 as YSLEER. As DNA, the CDR3 is TGCGCCAGCAGCCAAGATACCCGGGGTCGGGGCTACGAGCAGTACTTC. This translates into CASSQDTRGRGYEQYF.

The chain carries TRBV7-9 and TRBJ2-3, with TRBD2 identical over 10 bases. Per germline, CDR1 SEHNR and CDR2 FQNEAQ (reference sequence). The CDR3 length is 17 residues. Losses at the gene ends were 5 bases for V and 1 base for J; bases not matched to a gene: 9. As DNA, the CDR3 is TGTGCCAGCAGCCACCGGCTAGCGGGAGTTCGCACAGATACGCAGTATTTT. It yields the protein CASSHRLAGVRTDTQYF.

The chain's CDR3 is CASSPGSPTSGRWQTQYF. CDR3 in DNA: TGCGCCAGCAGCCCCGGGTCTCCTACTAGCGGGAGATGGCAGACCCAGTACTTC. This sequence joins TRBV5-1 and TRBJ2-5; 11 nucleotides match TRBD2. The CDR3 is 18 residues long. Germline values: CDR1 SGHRS, CDR2 YFSETQ. V lost 4 bases, J lost 6 bases, and 17 bases stayed unmatched. Looking up the rest from reference TRBV5-1 and TRBJ2-5 gives the full variable domain: KAGVTQTPRYLIKTRGQQVTLSCSPISGHRSVSWYQQTPGQGLQFLFEYFSETQRNKGNFPGRFSGRQFSNSRSEMNVSTLELGDSALYLCASSPGSPTSGRWQTQYFGPGTRLLVL.

This chain links TRBV28 with TRBJ2-3; D unresolved. Germline lookup yields CDR1 MDHEN and CDR2 SYDVKM. The V end was cut by 5 bases, the J end by 0 bases, with 12 bases between. This CDR3 comprises 15 residues. Here the CDR3 DNA reads TGTGCCAGCAGTCTACCTTATACTAGCACAGATACGCAGTATTTT. This translates into CASSLPYTSTDTQYF.

V usage is TRBV2 and J usage is TRBJ2-7; D gene unclear. Germline lookup yields CDR1 SNHLY and CDR2 FYNNEI. V dropped 5 bases and J dropped 0 bases, with 2 bases sitting between them. The CDR3 covers 11 residues. CDR3 nucleotides: TGTGCCAGCAGTTACTCCTACGAGCAGTACTTC. It is translated as CASSYSYEQYF.

Only one count was recorded for this clone. The chain is built from TRBV7-2 and TRBJ2-7, with 12 bases lining up with TRBD2. V lost 5 bases and J lost 7; bases outside the gene matches: 15. The germline CDR1 and CDR2 sequences are SGHTA and FQGNSA. This CDR3 is built from 17 residues. CDR3 in DNA: TGTGCCAGCAGCCCATATGTGAGACTAGCGGGAGTTAAAGAGCAGTACTTC. Translating gives CASSPYVRLAGVKEQYF.

This clone was observed once. This chain's CDR3 is CASSLTTGFNEKLFF. The CDR3 coding sequence is TGTGCCAGCAGTTTAACGACAGGGTTTAATGAAAAACTGTTTTTT. The chain uses TRBV27 and TRBJ1-4; 7 nucleotides match TRBD1. Germline V gene sequence: CDR1 MNHEY, CDR2 SMNVEV (reference sequence). The CDR3 is 15 amino acids. The V segment lost 2 bases and the J segment 4 bases; nucleotides outside the gene matches: 4.

The rearrangement uses TRBV5-4 and TRBJ2-6, with D perhaps TRBD1 (6 bases). V lost 1 base and J 2 bases, leaving 7 bases between the germline ends. Germline CDR1 SGHNT, CDR2 YYREEE (reference sequence). The CDR3 consists of 15 residues. This CDR3 is CASSLPGAGANVLTF. In DNA, the CDR3 is TGTGCCAGCAGCTTGCCAGGGGCTGGGGCCAACGTCCTGACTTTC.

The rearrangement uses TRBV4-1 and TRBJ2-7; 7 bases are a match to TRBD2. This CDR3 has 14 amino acids. The V and J ends lost 3 bases and 3 bases, in that order; junction bases with no gene match: 5. Germline CDR1 and CDR2: MGHRA and YSYEKL. Here the CDR3 DNA reads TGCGCCAGCAGCCATGGGGAGGGGAACTACGAGCAGTACTTC. Encoded protein: CASSHGEGNYEQYF.

V and J are TRBV7-7 and TRBJ2-7; D is ambiguous. The CDR3 extends over 13 amino acids. The germline V gene encodes CDR1 SSHAT and CDR2 FNYEAQ (reference sequence). V dropped 5 bases and J dropped 4 bases, with 12 bases sitting between them. The CDR3 nucleotides read TGTGCCAGCAGCGTTCAGAGAGGTTACGAGCAGTACTTC. Its translation is CASSVQRGYEQYF.

The chain combines TRBV4-3 with TRBJ2-7, with D perhaps being TRBD1 or TRBD2 (5 bases each). V was pared by 5 bases and J by 0 bases, with 11 bases between. Germline CDR1 LGHNA, CDR2 YSLEER. This CDR3 comprises 14 residues. CDR3 bases: TGCGCCAGCAGCGAAGGGACCAGCTCCTACGAGCAGTACTTC. Translating it yields CASSEGTSSYEQYF.

The gene calls are TRBV18 and TRBJ2-1, with D hard to call. The V and J ends lost 3 bases and 5 bases respectively, with 20 bases between them. The CDR3 is made up of 17 amino acids. Germline CDR1 KGHSH, CDR2 LQKENI. The CDR3 is CASSPLAPDSWNNEQFF. CDR3 nucleotides: TGTGCCAGCTCACCGTTGGCCCCCGACTCCTGGAACAATGAGCAGTTCTTC.

This chain joins TRBV4-3 and TRBJ2-1; 8 bases line up with TRBD1. The J segment lost 7 bases and the V segment lost 0 bases, leaving 8 bases of the junction unmatched. The CDR3 spans 16 residues. The germline gives CDR1 LGHNA, CDR2 YSLEER. CDR3 in amino acids: CASSQDRSGGFNEQFF. The CDR3 DNA sequence: TGCGCCAGCAGCCAAGATAGGTCAGGGGGCTTTAATGAGCAGTTCTTC.

The chain employs TRBV21-1 and TRBJ2-3; the D call in the table, TRBD1, was not verified against the DNA. TRBV21-1 is a recognized pseudogene. The CDR3 contains 15 residues. In DNA, the CDR3 is TGTGCCAGCAGCAATATGGGACACTGCACAGATACGCAGTATTTT. Translated, it gives CASSNMGHCTDTQYF.

By sample share, this clone is large. V and J are TRBV28 and TRBJ1-2; no clear D. Trimming pared 1 base from V and 4 bases from J, leaving 10 bases between. In germline, CDR1 is MDHEN, CDR2 SYDVKM. The CDR3 spans 14 residues. CDR3 nucleotides: TGTGCCAGCAGTTTATCACTTCCCGCCTATGGCTACACCTTC. This codes for CASSLSLPAYGYTF.

This chain links TRBV9 with TRBJ2-7; tentatively, D is TRBD1 (6 bases). With 4 bases removed from V and 7 bases from J, the gap between germline ends came to 21 bases. CDR3 length: 15 residues. Germline lookup yields CDR1 SGDLS and CDR2 YYNGEE. CDR3 in amino acids: CASSPLVGTSEEQYF. The CDR3 DNA reads as TGTGCCAGCAGCCCCCTCGTAGGGACATCAGAAGAGCAGTACTTC.

V and J are TRBV28 and TRBJ2-7, with TRBD1 matching over 9 bases. Germline CDR1 is MDHEN and CDR2 is SYDVKM. Trimming took 5 bases from V and 4 from J; bases not matched to a gene: 15. This CDR3 comprises 17 residues. This CDR3 is CASSTSPDRGGLYEQYF. Written as DNA, the CDR3 is TGTGCCAGCAGTACTTCCCCGGACAGGGGCGGTTTGTACGAGCAGTACTTC. The full variable domain, completed using reference TRBV28 and TRBJ2-7, is DVKVTQSSRYLVKRTGEKVFLECVQDMDHENMFWYRQDPGLGLRLIYFSYDVKMKEKGDIPEGYSVSREKKERFSLILESASTNQTSMYLCASSTSPDRGGLYEQYFGPGTRLTVT.

As regards this clone: The junction differs from germline at one of its ends, possibly a read error. The V gene is TRBV5-5, the J gene TRBJ2-1; 11 bases are a match to TRBD2. Germline values: CDR1 SGHKS, CDR2 YYEKEE (reference sequence). This CDR3 is 14 amino acids long. CDR3 region: CASSQRSGRGEQFF. The CDR3 nucleotides are TGCGCCAGCAGCCAACGTAGCGGGAGGGGTGAGCAGTTCTTC.

The chain uses TRBV7-9 and TRBJ2-7, with D perhaps matching TRBD1 (5 bases). CDR1 is SEHNR, CDR2 FQNEAQ, per germline (reference sequence). The ends were cut back, 2 bases at V and 2 bases at J, with 10 bases in the middle. This CDR3 contains 14 residues. CDR3 amino acids: CASSLPAGPYEQYF. As DNA, the CDR3 is TGTGCCAGCAGCTTACCGGCAGGGCCCTACGAGCAGTACTTC.

This clone is deemed large. The sample holds other DNA sequences that translate to the same CDR3. This chain links TRBV4-3 with TRBJ2-7; TRBD2 matches 9 bases. Germline trimming cut 0 bases from V and 2 bases from J; bases unmatched to any gene: 5. CDR3 length equals 16 residues. Per the germline V gene, CDR1 is LGHNA and CDR2 is YSLEER. The CDR3 DNA is TGCGCCAGCAGCCAAGACCACCGCGGGAGGGCCTACGAGCAGTACTTC. Translating it yields CASSQDHRGRAYEQYF.

The chain uses TRBV14 and TRBJ2-1, with unresolved D. Looked up from germline, CDR1 is SGHDN and CDR2 is FVKESK. V was pared by 1 base and J by 4 bases, with 11 bases between. CDR3 size: 15 residues. DNA of the CDR3: TGTGCCAGCAGCCAAGGGGGTCGAAAATACAATGAGCAGTTCTTC. Amino acids: CASSQGGRKYNEQFF.

This CDR3 reads CASSNTGGEVTQYF. The CDR3 DNA is TGTGCCAGCAGCAACACGGGGGGAGAGGTGACCCAGTACTTC. The chain carries TRBV21-1 and TRBJ2-5; TRBD2, the D gene given by the table, was not confirmed from the DNA. TRBV21-1 is an annotated pseudogene. The CDR3 is 14 amino acids.

Details on this clone: Other DNA sequences in the sample encode the same CDR3. The gene calls are TRBV28 and TRBJ2-1; D might be TRBD1 (6 bases). CDR3 length equals 15 residues. Germline V gene lookup returns CDR1 MDHEN and CDR2 SYDVKM. Trimming removed 6 bases from V and 2 bases from J, with 14 bases in between. The CDR3: CASSLRDTAYNEQFF. The DNA for the CDR3 is TGTGCCAGCAGCCTTCGGGACACCGCCTACAATGAGCAGTTCTTC.

This clone was recorded only once. The chain recombines TRBV12-2 with TRBJ2-3; TRBD2 is the table's D call, not checked against the DNA. TRBV12-2 is listed as a pseudogene. The CDR3 consists of 16 residues. In DNA form, the CDR3 reads TGTGCCAGCAACCCCCTTCGGAGGATCTACGCAGATACGCAGTATTTT. Translating gives CASNPLRRIYADTQYF.

J is TRBJ2-1 and V is TRBV6-5; D perhaps matches TRBD2 (6 bases). There are 15 residues in the CDR3. V was clipped by 2 bases and J by 7 bases, with 15 bases between them. Germline lookup yields CDR1 MNHEY and CDR2 SVGAGI. CDR3 nucleotides: TGTGCCAGCAGTTACCCAACGGCGGGGCTAAATGAGCAGTTCTTC. Protein sequence: CASSYPTAGLNEQFF.

The chain recombines TRBV2 with TRBJ2-2; 7 bases are a match to TRBD1. The junction had 4 bases not matched to a gene; V was cut back by 3 bases and J by 3 bases. The CDR3 consists of 15 residues. From germline, CDR1 is SNHLY and CDR2 FYNNEI. In DNA, the CDR3 is TGTGCCAGCAGTGAGAGGGGGCAGGACACCGGGGAGCTGTTTTTT. Encoded protein: CASSERGQDTGELFF.